The next 27 T cell receptor beta chains were all read from a single sample in a study of Ad26.COV2.S vaccination and SARS-CoV-2 variants. Documented treatment: some 20 received Ad26.COV2.S at low or high dose, single or two shots; several received placebo; per-sample allocation not given. After the first vaccine or placebo injection, samples were drawn on day 63. The data were produced by immunoSEQ multiplex PCR, yet TCRdb's version contains in-frame clones alone and is incomplete. The sample lists a few hundred thousand clones, roughly 87% occurring once. This sample comprised peripheral blood, obtained in a trial of Ad26.COV2.S vaccine versus placebo. The source of these receptors is a person aged 18 to 59 who received the Ad26.COV2.S COVID-19 vaccine or a placebo.

In its sample, this clone was seen once. The J gene is TRBJ1-2, the V gene TRBV30, with TRBD1 matching over 10 bases. The CDR3 spans 13 residues. Germline V gene sequence: CDR1 GTSNPN, CDR2 SVGIG (reference sequence). V shed 3 bases, J shed 5 bases, and the junction held 3 bases outside the gene matches. The CDR3 nucleotides read TGTGCCTGGAGCGAGGGACAGGGGTATGGCTACACCTTC. Its protein product is CAWSEGQGYGYTF.

This sequence joins TRBV3-1 (or the pseudogene TRBV3-2) and TRBJ1-1, with D unclear. Germline V gene lookup returns CDR1 LGHDT and CDR2 YNNKEL (reference sequence). The ends were cut back, 0 bases at V and 4 bases at J, with 6 bases in the middle. This CDR3 is 13 amino acids long. CDR3: CASSQDEGTEAFF. The CDR3 DNA is TGTGCCAGCAGCCAAGACGAGGGCACTGAAGCTTTCTTT.

The chain employs TRBV7-2 and TRBJ1-4; no definite D call. The germline V gene encodes CDR1 SGHTA and CDR2 FQGNSA. The V gene lost 4 bases and the J gene lost 0 bases, with 9 bases spanning the gap. The CDR3 runs 15 residues. The CDR3 bases are TGTGCCAGCAGCTCCTCCGGGACAACTAATGAAAAACTGTTTTTT. It is translated as CASSSSGTTNEKLFF.

The CDR3 protein is CASSLESNYGYTF. The CDR3 region has the DNA TGTGCCAGCAGCTTAGAATCTAACTATGGCTACACCTTC. The rearrangement joins TRBV7-2 to TRBJ1-2; no reliable D call. CDR3 length: 13 residues. V was shortened by 1 base and J by 0 bases, with 3 bases between the two germline ends. CDR1 SGHTA and CDR2 FQGNSA come from the germline V gene.

The chain is built from TRBV11-2 and TRBJ2-3; 7 positions agree with TRBD2. V gave up 1 base and J gave up 4 bases; unmatched junction bases: 5. Looked up from germline, CDR1 is SGHAT and CDR2 is FQNNGV. The CDR3 is 15 amino acids. CDR3 DNA sequence: TGTGCCAGCAGCTTAGGTAGCGGGCAGGCAGATACGCAGTATTTT. This sequence encodes CASSLGSGQADTQYF.

This rearrangement joins TRBV11-3 to TRBJ2-2, with a weak D call TRBD1 (6 bases). Per germline, CDR1 SGHNT and CDR2 YENEEA. The CDR3 covers 13 residues. With 4 bases removed from V and 6 bases from J, the gap between germline ends came to 9 bases. The CDR3 nucleotides read TGTGCCAGCAGCTCAAACAGGGCCGGGGAGCTGTTTTTT. Its translation: CASSSNRAGELFF.

V and J are TRBV19 and TRBJ1-1, with a weak D call TRBD1 (5 bases). The CDR3 extends over 11 amino acids. Germline V CDR1 and CDR2: LNHDA, SQIVND (reference sequence). Trimming pared 3 bases from V and 10 bases from J, leaving 9 bases between. CDR3 nucleotides: TGTGCCAGTAGTATGGCCACAGGAGCTTTCTTT. Protein: CASSMATGAFF. Complete variable domain (other parts from reference TRBV19 and TRBJ1-1): DGGITQSPKYLFRKEGQNVTLSCEQNLNHDAMYWYRQDPGQGLRLIYYSQIVNDFQKGDIAEGYSVSREKKESFPLTVTSAQKNPTAFYLCASSMATGAFFGQGTRLTVV.

The sample holds a few counts of this clone. The rearrangement joins TRBV19 to TRBJ1-2, with D unclear. CDR1 is LNHDA, CDR2 SQIVND, per germline (reference sequence). CDR3 length: 14 amino acids. Trimming left V 4 bases short and J 2 bases short, with 11 bases between. The CDR3 here is CASSNTAGNYGYTF. CDR3 nucleotides: TGTGCCAGTAGTAACACCGCCGGAAACTATGGCTACACCTTC.

This clone appeared a single time. The chain joins TRBV13 to TRBJ2-7; D call uncertain. Looked up from germline, CDR1 is PRHDT and CDR2 is FYEKMQ (reference sequence). V was clipped by 5 bases and J by 6 bases, with 14 bases between them. This CDR3 is 13 amino acids long. The CDR3 is CASSEINSGEQYF. In DNA, the CDR3 is TGTGCCAGCAGCGAAATAAATTCGGGCGAGCAGTACTTC.

V usage is TRBV15 and J usage is TRBJ1-2; tentative D call: TRBD1 (6 bases). Germline CDR1 and CDR2: LNHNV and YYDKDF (reference sequence). This CDR3 contains 16 residues. V lost 0 bases, J lost 7 bases, and 18 bases lay in between. DNA for the CDR3: TGTGCCACCAGCAGAGATCTCAAGGGGGGAGGGCCTGGCTACACCTTC. Its protein product is CATSRDLKGGGPGYTF.

The rearrangement links TRBV19 to TRBJ1-5; D ambiguous. Germline V gene sequence: CDR1 LNHDA, CDR2 SQIVND (reference sequence). CDR3 size: 15 residues. The V and J ends lost 3 bases and 1 base respectively, with 10 bases between them. CDR3 DNA: TGTGCCAGTAGTATGAAAGGTCTCAGCAATCAGCCCCAGCATTTT. As protein: CASSMKGLSNQPQHF.

The V and J genes are TRBV6-1 and TRBJ2-1; 7 bases are shared with TRBD2. This CDR3 spans 16 amino acids. Losses at the gene ends were 1 base for V and 4 bases for J; bases not matched to a gene: 7. CDR1 is MNHNS, CDR2 SASEGT, per germline. The CDR3 region has the DNA TGTGCCAGCAGTGAAGTGGTGGGGGGGGTTTACAATGAGCAGTTCTTC. Amino acids: CASSEVVGGVYNEQFF.

The rearrangement uses TRBV21-1 and TRBJ1-1. TRBV21-1 is a recognized pseudogene. The CDR3 runs 12 residues. The DNA of the CDR3 is TGTGCCAGCAGCAAAGAAGGAAAGGGTGCTTTCTTT. Protein: CASSKEGKGAFF.

The V call is TRBV30, the J call TRBJ1-1, with D perhaps TRBD1 (6 bases). Per germline, CDR1 GTSNPN and CDR2 SVGIG (reference sequence). This CDR3 contains 15 residues. V gave up 2 bases and J gave up 4 bases, with 17 bases separating them. The CDR3 DNA reads as TGTGCCTGGAGTCTATTTCGGGGGCGCGTCACTGAAGCTTTCTTT. Its protein is CAWSLFRGRVTEAFF.

V usage is TRBV7-8 and J usage is TRBJ1-2, with D possibly TRBD1 on 6 matching bases. The CDR3 is made up of 17 amino acids. V was shortened by 5 bases and J by 1 base, with 20 bases between the two germline ends. The germline V gene encodes CDR1 SGHVS and CDR2 FQNEAQ. The CDR3 DNA follows: TGTGCCAGCAGCCTCTCCCGGGAGGGGGACCTTAACTATGGCTACACCTTC. Protein: CASSLSREGDLNYGYTF.

J is TRBJ2-5 and V is TRBV30; D is perhaps TRBD1 (6 bases). V shed 4 bases and J shed 5 bases, with 17 bases lying between them. CDR3 length: 14 amino acids. The germline V gene encodes CDR1 GTSNPN and CDR2 SVGIG (reference sequence). CDR3 sequence reads: CAWTSSGGGETQYF. CDR3 bases: TGTGCCTGGACCTCATCTGGGGGCGGCGAGACCCAGTACTTC.

This sequence joins TRBV9 and TRBJ1-2; 10 nucleotides line up with TRBD1. Looked up from germline, CDR1 is SGDLS and CDR2 is YYNGEE. V was clipped by 0 bases and J by 0 bases; unmatched bases: 2. The length of the CDR3 is 16 residues. In DNA form, the CDR3 reads TGTGCCAGCAGCGTAGCTGGACAGGGGGCTAACTATGGCTACACCTTC. Translation gives CASSVAGQGANYGYTF.

J is TRBJ2-2 and V is TRBV9, with 11 bases fitting TRBD2. V shed 2 bases, J shed 6 bases, and the junction held 6 bases outside the gene matches. The CDR3 runs 16 residues. CDR1 and CDR2 (germline): SGDLS, YYNGEE. CDR3 nucleotide sequence: TGTGCCAGCAGCGTGCTAGCGGGGGGCCTTTCCGGGGAGCTGTTTTTT. It codes for CASSVLAGGLSGELFF. Variable domain in full (rest from reference TRBV9 and TRBJ2-2): DSGVTQTPKHLITATGQRVTLRCSPRSGDLSVYWYQQSLDQGLQFLIQYYNGEERAKGNILERFSAQQFPDLHSELNLSSLELGDSALYFCASSVLAGGLSGELFFGEGSRLTVL.

The chain couples TRBV4-3 to TRBJ2-6; D not resolved. The CDR3 has 17 residues. Trimming shortened V by 1 base and J by 1 base, and 11 bases separated the two germline ends. Germline values: CDR1 LGHNA, CDR2 YSLEER. The CDR3 sequence: CASSQAASGSGANVLTF. The CDR3 bases are TGCGCCAGCAGCCAAGCCGCTTCCGGGTCTGGGGCCAACGTCCTGACTTTC.

J is TRBJ2-7 and V is TRBV5-6; D unclear. Per the germline V gene, CDR1 is SGHDT and CDR2 is YYEEEE. Trimming removed 2 bases from V and 1 base from J, with 13 bases in between. CDR3 length: 15 residues. The DNA of the CDR3 is TGTGCCAGCAGCTTTATAGAACCGAAATCCTACGAGCAGTACTTC. This sequence encodes CASSFIEPKSYEQYF.

This clone occurred once. This rearrangement joins TRBV11-3 to TRBJ2-2; 7 nucleotides line up with TRBD2. Germline loops: CDR1 SGHNT, CDR2 YENEEA. V lost 1 base and J lost 3; bases outside the gene matches: 2. This CDR3 has 15 residues. CDR3 sequence: CASSLVGGDTGELFF. The CDR3 nucleotides read TGTGCCAGCAGCTTAGTGGGAGGGGACACCGGGGAGCTGTTTTTT.

The chain has TRBV13 and TRBJ1-6; 10 nucleotides agree with TRBD1. Germline-derived CDR1 and CDR2 are PRHDT and FYEKMQ (reference sequence). CDR3 length equals 17 residues. J was trimmed by 8 bases and V by 4 bases; bases with no gene match: 11. The CDR3 DNA follows: TGTGCCAGCAGCTCCGCCGGGACAGGGGCTGACGATTCACCCCTCCACTTT. This codes for CASSSAGTGADDSPLHF.

The sample holds a few counts of this clone. This chain connects TRBV7-8 to TRBJ1-5; weak D call: TRBD1 (6 bases). There are 15 residues in the CDR3. V was trimmed by 2 bases and J by 2 bases, leaving 10 bases between them. Germline V gene data show CDR1 as SGHVS and CDR2 as FQNEAQ. DNA of the CDR3: TGTGCCAGCAGCTTACTCAGGACAGGCAATCAGCCCCAGCATTTT. Amino acids: CASSLLRTGNQPQHF.

The J gene is TRBJ1-1, the V gene TRBV19; D call uncertain. Germline assignment: CDR1 LNHDA and CDR2 SQIVND (reference sequence). The CDR3 length is 15 residues. With 5 bases removed from V and 5 bases from J, the gap between germline ends came to 18 bases. CDR3 DNA sequence: TGTGCCAGTAGTGCCTTAGGCGGGGAGACTACTGAAGCTTTCTTT. Translated, it gives CASSALGGETTEAFF.

This chain links TRBV6-5 with TRBJ2-7; a possible D gene is TRBD2 (5 bases). There are 15 residues in the CDR3. CDR1 is MNHEY and CDR2 is SVGAGI in the germline V gene. V lost 0 bases, J lost 4 bases, and 13 bases lay in between. Here the CDR3 DNA reads TGTGCCAGCAGTTACTCGAAATGGAGGATATACGAGCAGTACTTC. This gives the protein CASSYSKWRIYEQYF.

Notes on this clone: This specimen includes other DNA sequences encoding the same CDR3. The chain recombines TRBV6-1 with TRBJ1-1; TRBD1 might be the D (5 bases). This CDR3 has 14 amino acids. Trimming left V 0 bases short and J 3 bases short, with 8 bases between. Per germline, CDR1 MNHNS and CDR2 SASEGT. This CDR3 reads CASSEAGGDTEAFF. The CDR3, as DNA: TGTGCCAGCAGTGAAGCCGGGGGTGACACTGAAGCTTTCTTT.

The chain is built from TRBV13 and TRBJ2-1, with TRBD1 matching 9 bases. The CDR3 runs 16 residues. Germline CDR1 PRHDT, CDR2 FYEKMQ (reference sequence). V gave up 4 bases and J gave up 6 bases; unmatched junction bases: 10. The CDR3 DNA reads as TGTGCCAGCAGCTCGGGCCCCGGGACAGGGCCCAATGAGCAGTTCTTC. This codes for CASSSGPGTGPNEQFF.